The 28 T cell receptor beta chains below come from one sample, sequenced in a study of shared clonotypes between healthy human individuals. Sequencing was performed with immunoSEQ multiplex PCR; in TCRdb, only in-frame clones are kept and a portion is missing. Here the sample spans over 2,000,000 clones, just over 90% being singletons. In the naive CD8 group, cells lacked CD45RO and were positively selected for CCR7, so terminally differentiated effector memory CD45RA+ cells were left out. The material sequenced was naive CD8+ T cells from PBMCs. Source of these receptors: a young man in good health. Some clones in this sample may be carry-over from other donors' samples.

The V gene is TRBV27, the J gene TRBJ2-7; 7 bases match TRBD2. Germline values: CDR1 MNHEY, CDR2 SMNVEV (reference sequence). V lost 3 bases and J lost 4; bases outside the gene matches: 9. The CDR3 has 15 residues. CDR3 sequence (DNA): TGTGCCAGCAGTTTCATGGGGGGGACCCTATACGAGCAGTACTTC. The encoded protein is CASSFMGGTLYEQYF.

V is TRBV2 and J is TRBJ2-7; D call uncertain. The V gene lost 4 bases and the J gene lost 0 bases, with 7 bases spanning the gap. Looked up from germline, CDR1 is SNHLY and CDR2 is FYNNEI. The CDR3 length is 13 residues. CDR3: CASSGLVSYEQYF. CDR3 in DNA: TGTGCCAGCAGTGGGCTAGTCTCCTACGAGCAGTACTTC. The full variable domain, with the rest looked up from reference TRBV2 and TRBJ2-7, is EPEVTQTPSHQVTQMGQEVILRCVPISNHLYFYWYRQILGQKVEFLVSFYNNEISEKSEIFDDQFSVERPDGSNFTLKIRSTKLEDSAMYFCASSGLVSYEQYFGPGTRLTVT.

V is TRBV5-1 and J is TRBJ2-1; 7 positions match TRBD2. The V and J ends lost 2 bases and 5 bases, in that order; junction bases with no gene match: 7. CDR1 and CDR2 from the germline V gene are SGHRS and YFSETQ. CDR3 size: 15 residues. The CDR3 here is CASSFQRELNNEQFF. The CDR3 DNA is TGCGCCAGCAGCTTCCAGCGGGAACTTAACAATGAGCAGTTCTTC.

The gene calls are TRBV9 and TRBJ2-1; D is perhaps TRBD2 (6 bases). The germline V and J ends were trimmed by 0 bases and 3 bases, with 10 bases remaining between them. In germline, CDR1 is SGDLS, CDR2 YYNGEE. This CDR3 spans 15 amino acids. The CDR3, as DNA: TGTGCCAGCAGCGTAGATGCGGGGATCTACAATGAGCAGTTCTTC. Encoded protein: CASSVDAGIYNEQFF.

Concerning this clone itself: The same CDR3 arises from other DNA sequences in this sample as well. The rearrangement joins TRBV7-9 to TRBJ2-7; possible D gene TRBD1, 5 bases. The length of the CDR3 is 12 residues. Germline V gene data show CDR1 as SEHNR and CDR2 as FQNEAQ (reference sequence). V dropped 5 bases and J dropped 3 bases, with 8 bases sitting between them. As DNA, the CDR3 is TGTGCCAGCAGCCCAGGGTTCTACGAGCAGTACTTC. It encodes CASSPGFYEQYF.

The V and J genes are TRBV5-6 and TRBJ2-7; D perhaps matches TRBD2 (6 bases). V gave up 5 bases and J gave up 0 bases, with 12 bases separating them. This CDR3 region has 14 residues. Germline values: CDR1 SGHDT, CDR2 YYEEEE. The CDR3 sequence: CASSIPGLSYEQYF. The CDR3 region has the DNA TGTGCCAGCAGTATTCCGGGACTCTCCTACGAGCAGTACTTC.

This CDR3 is CASSAGGETQYF. DNA of the CDR3: TGCGCCAGCAGTGCAGGGGGGGAGACCCAGTACTTC. This chain connects TRBV10-1 to TRBJ2-5; maybe TRBD1 (7 bases). Trimming took 4 bases from V and 5 from J, leaving 8 bases between them. The germline V gene has CDR1 WNHNN and CDR2 SYGVQD (reference sequence). The CDR3 is 12 amino acids.

CDR3 amino acids: CASSGIIDRAGYGYTF. Here the CDR3 DNA reads TGTGCCAGCAGTGGCATAATAGACAGGGCCGGCTATGGCTACACCTTC. The chain uses TRBV25-1 and TRBJ1-2; 7 bases map to TRBD1. CDR1 and CDR2 (germline): MGHDK, SYGVNS. V shed 4 bases and J 4 bases; nucleotides not matched to a gene: 12. The CDR3 is 16 residues long.

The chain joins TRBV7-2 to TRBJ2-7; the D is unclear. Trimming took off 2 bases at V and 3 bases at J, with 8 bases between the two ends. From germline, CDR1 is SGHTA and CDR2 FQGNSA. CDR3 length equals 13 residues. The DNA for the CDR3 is TGTGCCAGCAGCTTACTCCTTGTCTACGAGCAGTACTTC. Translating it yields CASSLLLVYEQYF.

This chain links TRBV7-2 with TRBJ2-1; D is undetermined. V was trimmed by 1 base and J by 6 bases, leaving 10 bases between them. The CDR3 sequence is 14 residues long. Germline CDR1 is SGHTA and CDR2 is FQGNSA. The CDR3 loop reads CASSLVGFGNEQFF. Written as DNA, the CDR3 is TGTGCCAGCAGCTTAGTAGGGTTTGGCAATGAGCAGTTCTTC.

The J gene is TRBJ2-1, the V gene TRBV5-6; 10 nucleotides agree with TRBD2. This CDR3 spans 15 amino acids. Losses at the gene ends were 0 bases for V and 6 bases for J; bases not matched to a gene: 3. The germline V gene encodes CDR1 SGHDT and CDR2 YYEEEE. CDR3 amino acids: CASSLGLAGFNEQFF. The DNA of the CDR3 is TGTGCCAGCAGCTTGGGACTAGCGGGTTTCAATGAGCAGTTCTTC.

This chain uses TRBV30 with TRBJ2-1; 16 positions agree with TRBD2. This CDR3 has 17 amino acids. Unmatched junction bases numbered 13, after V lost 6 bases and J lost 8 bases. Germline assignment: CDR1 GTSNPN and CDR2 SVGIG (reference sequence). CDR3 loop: CACRTGTSGRAADEQFF. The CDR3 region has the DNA TGTGCCTGCCGGACCGGGACTAGCGGGAGGGCCGCGGATGAGCAGTTCTTC.

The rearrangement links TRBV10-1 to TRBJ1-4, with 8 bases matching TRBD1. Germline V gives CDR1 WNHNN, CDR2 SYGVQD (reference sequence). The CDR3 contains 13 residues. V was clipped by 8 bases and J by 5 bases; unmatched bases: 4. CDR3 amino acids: CASSDRENEKLFF. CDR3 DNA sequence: TGCGCCAGCTCGGACAGGGAGAATGAAAAACTGTTTTTT.

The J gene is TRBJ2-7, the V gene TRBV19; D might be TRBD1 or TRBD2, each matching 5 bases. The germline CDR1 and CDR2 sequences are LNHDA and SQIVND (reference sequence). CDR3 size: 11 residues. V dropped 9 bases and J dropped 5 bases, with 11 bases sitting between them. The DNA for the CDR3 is TGTGCCAGCGGGGCGAGCGACGAGCAGTACTTC. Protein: CASGASDEQYF. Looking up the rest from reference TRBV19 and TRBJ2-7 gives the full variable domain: DGGITQSPKYLFRKEGQNVTLSCEQNLNHDAMYWYRQDPGQGLRLIYYSQIVNDFQKGDIAEGYSVSREKKESFPLTVTSAQKNPTAFYLCASGASDEQYFGPGTRLTVT.

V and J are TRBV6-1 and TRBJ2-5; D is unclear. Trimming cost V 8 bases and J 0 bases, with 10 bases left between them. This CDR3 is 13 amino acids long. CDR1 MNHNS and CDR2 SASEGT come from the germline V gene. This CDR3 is CASRTDNQETQYF. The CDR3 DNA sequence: TGTGCCAGCCGAACTGACAACCAAGAGACCCAGTACTTC.

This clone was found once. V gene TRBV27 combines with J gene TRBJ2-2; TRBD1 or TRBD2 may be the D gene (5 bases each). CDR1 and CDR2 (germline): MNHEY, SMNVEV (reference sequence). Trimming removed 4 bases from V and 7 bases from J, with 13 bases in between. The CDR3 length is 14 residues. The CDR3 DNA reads TGTGCCAGCAGTTGGGGACCGTCCCTCGGGGAGCTGTTTTTT. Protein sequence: CASSWGPSLGELFF.

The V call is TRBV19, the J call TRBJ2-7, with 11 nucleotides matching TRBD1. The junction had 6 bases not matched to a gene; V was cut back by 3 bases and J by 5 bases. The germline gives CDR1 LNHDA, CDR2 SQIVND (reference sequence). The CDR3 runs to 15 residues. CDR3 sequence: CASSIRDRGFHEQYF. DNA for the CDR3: TGTGCCAGTAGTATCCGGGACAGGGGGTTCCACGAGCAGTACTTC. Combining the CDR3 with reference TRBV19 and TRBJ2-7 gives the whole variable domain DGGITQSPKYLFRKEGQNVTLSCEQNLNHDAMYWYRQDPGQGLRLIYYSQIVNDFQKGDIAEGYSVSREKKESFPLTVTSAQKNPTAFYLCASSIRDRGFHEQYFGPGTRLTVT.

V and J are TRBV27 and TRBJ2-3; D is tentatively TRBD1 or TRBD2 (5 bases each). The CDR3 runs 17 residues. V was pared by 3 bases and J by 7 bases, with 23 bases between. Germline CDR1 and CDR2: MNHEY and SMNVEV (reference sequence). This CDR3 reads CASSFLKQGAGRNTQYF. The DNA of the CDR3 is TGTGCCAGCAGTTTTCTTAAGCAAGGGGCGGGTAGGAATACGCAGTATTTT.

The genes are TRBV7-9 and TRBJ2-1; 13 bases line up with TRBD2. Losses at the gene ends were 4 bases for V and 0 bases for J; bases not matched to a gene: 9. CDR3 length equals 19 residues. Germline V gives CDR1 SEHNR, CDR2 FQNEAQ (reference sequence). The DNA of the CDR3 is TGTGCCAGCAGCTATTGGACTAGCGGGAGCCGGAGCTCCTACAATGAGCAGTTCTTC. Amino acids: CASSYWTSGSRSSYNEQFF.

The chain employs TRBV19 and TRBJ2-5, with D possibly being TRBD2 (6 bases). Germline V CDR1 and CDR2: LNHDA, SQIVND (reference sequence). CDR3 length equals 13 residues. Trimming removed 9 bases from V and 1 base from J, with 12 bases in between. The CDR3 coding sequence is TGTGCCAGCCGGGACTTGTTCCAAGAGACCCAGTACTTC. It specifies CASRDLFQETQYF.

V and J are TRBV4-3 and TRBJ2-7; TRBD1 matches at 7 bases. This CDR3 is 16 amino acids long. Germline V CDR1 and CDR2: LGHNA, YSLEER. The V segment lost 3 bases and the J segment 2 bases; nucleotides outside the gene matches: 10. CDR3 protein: CASSHTGTDHTYEQYF. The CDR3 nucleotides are TGCGCCAGCAGCCATACCGGGACAGATCATACCTACGAGCAGTACTTC.

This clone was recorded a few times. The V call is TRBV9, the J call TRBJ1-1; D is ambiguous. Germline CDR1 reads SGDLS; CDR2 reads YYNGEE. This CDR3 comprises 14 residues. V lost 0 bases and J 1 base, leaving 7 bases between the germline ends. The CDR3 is CASSVADANTEAFF. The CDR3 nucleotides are TGTGCCAGCAGCGTAGCGGACGCGAACACTGAAGCTTTCTTT.

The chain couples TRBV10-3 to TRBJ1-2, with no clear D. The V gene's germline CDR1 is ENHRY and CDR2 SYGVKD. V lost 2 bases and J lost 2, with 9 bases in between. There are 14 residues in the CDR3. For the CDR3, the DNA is TGTGCCATCAGTGAGGTTCCGGGGAACTATGGCTACACCTTC. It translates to CAISEVPGNYGYTF.

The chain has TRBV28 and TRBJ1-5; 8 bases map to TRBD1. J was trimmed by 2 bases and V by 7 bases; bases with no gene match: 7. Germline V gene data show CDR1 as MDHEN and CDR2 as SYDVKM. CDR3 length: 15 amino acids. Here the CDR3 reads CASKTGEWGNQPQHF. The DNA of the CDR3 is TGTGCCAGCAAGACAGGGGAATGGGGCAATCAGCCCCAGCATTTT.

The CDR3 bases are TGTGCCACCAGCAGAGTCCCCGGGAACACTGAAGCTTTCTTT. Protein product: CATSRVPGNTEAFF. This chain joins TRBV15 and TRBJ1-1; D is unclear. The V end was cut by 1 base, the J end by 1 base, with 7 bases between. The CDR3 totals 14 residues. Germline CDR1 reads LNHNV; CDR2 reads YYDKDF (reference sequence).

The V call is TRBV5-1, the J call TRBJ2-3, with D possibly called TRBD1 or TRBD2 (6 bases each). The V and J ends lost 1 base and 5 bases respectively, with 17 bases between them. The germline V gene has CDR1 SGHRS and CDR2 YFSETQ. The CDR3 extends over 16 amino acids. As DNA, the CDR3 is TGCGCCAGCAGCTTGCTCCGGAGGGGGTTGGAAGATACGCAGTATTTT. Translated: CASSLLRRGLEDTQYF.

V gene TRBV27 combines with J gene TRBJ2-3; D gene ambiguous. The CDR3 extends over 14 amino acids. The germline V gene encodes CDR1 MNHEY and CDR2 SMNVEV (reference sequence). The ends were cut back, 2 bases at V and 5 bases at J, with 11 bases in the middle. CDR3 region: CASSLSRTGDTQYF. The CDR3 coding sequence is TGTGCCAGCAGTTTAAGCAGAACTGGAGATACGCAGTATTTT.

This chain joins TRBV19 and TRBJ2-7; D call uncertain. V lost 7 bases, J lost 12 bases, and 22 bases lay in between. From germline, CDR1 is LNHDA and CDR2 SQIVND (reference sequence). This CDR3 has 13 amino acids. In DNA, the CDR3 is TGTGCCAGTACCCCGGGCTCACGTGCTAAGCGGTACTTC. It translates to CASTPGSRAKRYF.